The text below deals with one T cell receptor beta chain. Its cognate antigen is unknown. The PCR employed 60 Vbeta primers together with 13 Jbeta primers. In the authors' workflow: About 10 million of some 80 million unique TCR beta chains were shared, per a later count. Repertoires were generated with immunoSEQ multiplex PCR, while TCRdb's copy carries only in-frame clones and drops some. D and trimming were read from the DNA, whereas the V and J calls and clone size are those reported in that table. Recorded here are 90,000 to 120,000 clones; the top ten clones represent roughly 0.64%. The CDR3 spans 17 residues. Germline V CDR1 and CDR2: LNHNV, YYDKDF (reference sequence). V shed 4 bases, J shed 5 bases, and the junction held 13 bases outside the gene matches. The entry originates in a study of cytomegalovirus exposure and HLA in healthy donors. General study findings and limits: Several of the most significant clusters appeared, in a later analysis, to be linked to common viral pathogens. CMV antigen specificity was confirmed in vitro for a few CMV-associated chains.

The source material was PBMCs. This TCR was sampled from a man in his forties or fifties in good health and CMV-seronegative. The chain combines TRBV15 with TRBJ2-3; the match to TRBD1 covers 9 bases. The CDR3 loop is CATSIHSGQGTEDTQYF. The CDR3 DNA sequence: TGTGCCACCAGCATCCATTCGGGACAGGGTACGGAAGATACGCAGTATTTT.